This record concerns one T cell receptor (beta chain) sequence. What it recognizes is unknown. The data originate from a study of cytomegalovirus exposure and HLA in healthy donors. Primers for the PCR totalled 60 Vbeta and 13 Jbeta. TCRdb's table, derived via immunoSEQ multiplex PCR, lists solely in-frame clones and lacks some. Here the sample spans about 160,000 clones, around 85% being singletons. Overall study findings and caveats: Researchers reported in a later analysis that common viral pathogens appeared linked to several top clusters.

This CDR3 region has 16 residues. Germline V gene lookup returns CDR1 SGHRS and CDR2 YFSETQ. V gave up 0 bases and J gave up 7 bases; unmatched junction bases: 8. V usage is TRBV5-1 and J usage is TRBJ2-1; 9 positions agree with TRBD2. Material: PBMCs. The sequence derives from a man between 35 and 55 years old in good health and CMV-seronegative. This CDR3 is CASSLVGSGGSNEQFF. Written as DNA, the CDR3 is TGCGCCAGCAGCTTGGTGGGCAGCGGGGGGTCGAATGAGCAGTTCTTC.